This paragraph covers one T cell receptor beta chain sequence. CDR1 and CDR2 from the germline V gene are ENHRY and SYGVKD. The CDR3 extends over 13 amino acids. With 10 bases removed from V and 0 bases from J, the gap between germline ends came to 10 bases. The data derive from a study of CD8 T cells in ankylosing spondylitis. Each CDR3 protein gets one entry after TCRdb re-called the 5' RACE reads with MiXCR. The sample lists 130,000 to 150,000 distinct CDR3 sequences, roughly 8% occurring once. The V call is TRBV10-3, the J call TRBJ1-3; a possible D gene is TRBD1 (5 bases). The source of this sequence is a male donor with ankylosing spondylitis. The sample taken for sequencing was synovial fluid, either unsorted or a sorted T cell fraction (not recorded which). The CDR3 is CATETGSGNTIYF. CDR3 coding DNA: TGTGCCACAGAAACAGGCTCTGGAAACACCATATATTTT.